The 9 T cell receptor beta chains in this list originate from one sample, sequenced in a study of CD8 T cells in Susac syndrome. RNA amounts of about 0.5 to 1 ug underwent reverse transcription with random hexamers. Each CDR3 protein gets one entry after TCRdb re-called the immunoSEQ multiplex PCR reads with MiXCR. The table includes more than 200,000 distinct CDR3 sequences, just under 95% detected once. Material for sequencing was CD4+ T cells from PBMCs. These receptors originate from a human donor with multiple sclerosis.

The CDR3 nucleotides read TGTGCCAGCAGTCTACAGGACTTGAACACTGAAGCTTTCTTT. This translates into CASSLQDLNTEAFF. This chain connects TRBV2 to TRBJ1-1; D is perhaps TRBD1 (5 bases). The CDR3 has 14 amino acids. CDR1 SNHLY and CDR2 FYNNEI come from the germline V gene. Trimming left V 5 bases short and J 0 bases short, with 10 bases between.

V usage is TRBV3-1 and J usage is TRBJ1-6; D is perhaps TRBD1 (5 bases). Germline assignment: CDR1 LGHDT and CDR2 YNNKEL (reference sequence). Trimming pared 2 bases from V and 9 bases from J, leaving 11 bases between. CDR3 size: 14 residues. As DNA, the CDR3 is TGTGCCAGCAGCCAACAAGGGACGGGTTCACCCCTCCACTTT. This encodes CASSQQGTGSPLHF.

The V and J genes are TRBV23-1 and TRBJ2-3; TRBD2 matches at 8 bases. TRBV23-1 is known as an ORF, though its function is uncertain. The length of the CDR3 is 18 residues. The trim removed 2 bases at V and 0 bases at J, leaving 10 bases unmatched. CDR3 loop: CASSQAGILAASTDTQYF. CDR3 nucleotide sequence: TGCGCCAGCAGTCAAGCGGGGATACTAGCGGCTAGCACAGATACGCAGTATTTT.

The gene calls are TRBV12-3 or TRBV12-4 and TRBJ2-2, with 9 bases that match TRBD1. V was clipped by 6 bases and J by 4 bases; unmatched bases: 6. The CDR3 has 15 residues. The DNA for the CDR3 is TGTGCCAGCAGGCAACAGGGGGCAGTCACCGGGGAGCTGTTTTTT. Its protein is CASRQQGAVTGELFF.

This chain joins TRBV25-1 and TRBJ2-1; 10 bases align to TRBD1. There are 16 residues in the CDR3. CDR1 and CDR2 from the germline V gene are MGHDK and SYGVNS. The trim removed 0 bases at V and 4 bases at J, leaving 3 bases unmatched. The DNA of the CDR3 is TGTGCCAGCAGTGAATATGACAGGGGGCTATACAATGAGCAGTTCTTC. This sequence encodes CASSEYDRGLYNEQFF.

The chain couples TRBV20-1 to TRBJ2-5; 8 positions agree with TRBD2. This CDR3 has 14 amino acids. Germline assignment: CDR1 DFQATT and CDR2 SNEGSKA (reference sequence). The V and J ends lost 4 bases and 2 bases, in that order; junction bases with no gene match: 6. In DNA form, the CDR3 reads TGCAGTGCTAAATTAGCGGGGTTTCAAGAGACCCAGTACTTC. It codes for CSAKLAGFQETQYF.

J is TRBJ2-7 and V is TRBV6-6, with 8 bases matching TRBD1. Germline CDR1 is MNHNY and CDR2 is SVGAGI (reference sequence). V was pared by 2 bases and J by 6 bases, with 9 bases of the junction left unmatched. The CDR3 covers 15 residues. DNA for the CDR3: TGTGCCAGCAGTTACGGGACAGGTGGCTTTAGCGAGCAGTACGTC. This encodes CASSYGTGGFSEQYV.

The chain uses TRBV7-2 and TRBJ1-1, with 11 bases fitting TRBD1. The germline V gene encodes CDR1 SGHTA and CDR2 FQGNSA. Trimming took 4 bases from V and 11 from J; bases not matched to a gene: 15. The CDR3 covers 16 residues. The CDR3 is CASSSRDRGNFRRAFF. The CDR3 bases are TGTGCCAGCAGCTCCCGGGACAGGGGGAACTTCCGCCGGGCTTTCTTT.

This clonotype was seen once. The chain is built from TRBV7-8 and TRBJ2-2; possible D gene TRBD1, 5 bases. Trimming stripped 8 bases from V and 3 bases from J, with 19 bases between. There are 16 residues in the CDR3. Looked up from germline, CDR1 is SGHVS and CDR2 is FQNEAQ. The CDR3 DNA sequence: TGTGCCAGCTCGTCCGACAGCACTGACTACACCGGGGAGCTGTTTTTT. Its translation: CASSSDSTDYTGELFF.